The 28 T cell receptor beta chains presented below share a single source sample, sequenced in a study of T cells in Graves' hyperthyroidism and ophthalmopathy. From RNA transcripts, TCR beta CDR3 regions were amplified. An initial round of RT-PCR targeting the TCR CDR3 relied on the HTBI primer set. TCRdb re-called the multiplex PCR reads with MiXCR, one entry per CDR3 protein. The data hold 800,000 or so distinct CDR3 sequences, with around 39% observed a single time. Sequenced input: blood. All receptors derive from a man between 18 and 29 years old with Graves' hyperthyroidism.

This clonotype appeared a few times. The chain combines TRBV19 with TRBJ1-1; tentatively, D is TRBD1 (6 bases). Germline values: CDR1 LNHDA, CDR2 SQIVND (reference sequence). Trimming left V 4 bases short and J 4 bases short, with 13 bases between. The CDR3 is 14 residues long. The CDR3 nucleotides are TGTGCCAGTAGTAATCAAGGGGGGGGCACTGAAGCTTTCTTT. Protein: CASSNQGGGTEAFF.

The sample holds a few counts of this clonotype. The chain has TRBV14 and TRBJ2-7; D ambiguous. Germline V gene data show CDR1 as SGHDN and CDR2 as FVKESK. V was clipped by 1 base and J by 6 bases, with 10 bases between them. The CDR3 is 13 amino acids. CDR3 residues: CASSQASPGEQYF. The CDR3 DNA follows: TGTGCCAGCAGCCAAGCCTCACCGGGCGAGCAGTACTTC.

This clonotype was counted only a few times. The V call is TRBV25-1, the J call TRBJ1-1, with 8 bases identical to TRBD1. CDR1 and CDR2 (germline): MGHDK, SYGVNS. The CDR3 has 14 residues. Trimming took 6 bases from V and 4 from J; bases not matched to a gene: 7. The CDR3 DNA sequence: TGTGCCAGCAGGATCGACAGGGGACTCACTGAAGCTTTCTTT. It translates to CASRIDRGLTEAFF.

This rearrangement joins TRBV20-1 to TRBJ1-5, with unresolved D. In germline, CDR1 is DFQATT, CDR2 SNEGSKA (reference sequence). The V end was cut by 6 bases, the J end by 5 bases, with 14 bases between. The CDR3 has 13 residues. The CDR3 sequence is CSATGVYYQPQHF. DNA of the CDR3: TGCAGTGCAACGGGAGTTTATTATCAGCCCCAGCATTTT.

This clonotype was counted a few times. The chain employs TRBV6-4 and TRBJ1-1; D call uncertain. CDR1 MRHNA and CDR2 SNTAGT come from the germline V gene. This CDR3 comprises 13 residues. V lost 2 bases and J lost 1, with 5 bases in between. CDR3 loop: CASSDSENTEAFF. CDR3 sequence (DNA): TGTGCCAGCAGTGACAGTGAGAACACTGAAGCTTTCTTT.

This clonotype has a count of ten or more. This rearrangement joins TRBV9 to TRBJ1-1; D gene uncertain. This CDR3 region has 12 residues. Trimming removed 8 bases at V and 4 bases at J, with 12 bases between. Germline V CDR1 and CDR2: SGDLS, YYNGEE. CDR3 loop: CASSTGSTEAFF. The CDR3 DNA reads TGTGCCAGTAGTACGGGTAGCACTGAAGCTTTCTTT.

The sample holds one count of this clonotype. This chain uses TRBV7-2 with TRBJ2-3, with 8 bases aligning to TRBD2. This CDR3 is built from 16 residues. The V gene's germline CDR1 is SGHTA and CDR2 FQGNSA. Trimming took 2 bases from V and 7 from J; bases not matched to a gene: 11. CDR3: CASSLPRVAGSHTQYF. The CDR3 DNA reads as TGTGCCAGCAGCTTACCTCGGGTAGCGGGATCCCATACGCAGTATTTT.

This clonotype came up a few times. The rearrangement joins TRBV10-2 to TRBJ1-6; 10 bases are shared with TRBD1. Germline V CDR1 and CDR2: WSHSY, SAAADI. The CDR3 is 16 residues long. The ends lost 6 bases at V and 9 bases at J; junction bases unmatched: 11. The CDR3 loop reads CASSHTRGQGSSPLHF. The CDR3 coding sequence is TGCGCCAGCAGCCATACCCGGGGACAGGGGAGTTCACCCCTCCACTTT.

This chain links TRBV12-3 or TRBV12-4 with TRBJ2-7, with 10 bases aligning to TRBD1. The CDR3 extends over 15 amino acids. Losses at the gene ends were 4 bases for V and 2 bases for J; bases not matched to a gene: 5. The CDR3 nucleotides read TGTGCCAGCAGTTCGGACAGGGGGACCACCTACGAGCAGTACTTC. The encoded protein is CASSSDRGTTYEQYF.

This chain joins TRBV7-4 and TRBJ2-2; D uncertain. The CDR3 has 17 residues. The V end was cut by 1 base, the J end by 1 base, with 13 bases between. CDR1 and CDR2 (germline): SGHVT, SQSDAQ. This CDR3 is CASSLVGPSGNTGELFF. The CDR3 DNA is TGTGCCAGCAGCTTAGTGGGCCCGTCAGGGAACACCGGGGAGCTGTTTTTT.

This clonotype has just a few counts. This chain links TRBV12-3 or TRBV12-4 with TRBJ1-6; D remains unclear. Deletions cut 2 bases from V and 4 bases from J, with 6 bases between. There are 14 residues in the CDR3. CDR3 sequence reads: CASSLSQYNSPLHF. CDR3 nucleotide sequence: TGTGCCAGCAGTTTATCGCAGTATAATTCACCCCTCCACTTT.

Only a few counts were recorded for this clonotype. V and J are TRBV12-3 or TRBV12-4 and TRBJ2-5; D remains unclear. Trimming pared 1 base from V and 6 bases from J, leaving 12 bases between. CDR3 length: 14 amino acids. The CDR3 here is CASSLDAQVQTQYF. CDR3 DNA sequence: TGTGCCAGCAGTTTAGATGCCCAAGTCCAGACCCAGTACTTC.

The V and J genes are TRBV19 and TRBJ2-7, with 7 bases aligning to TRBD2. In germline, CDR1 is LNHDA, CDR2 SQIVND (reference sequence). There are 13 residues in the CDR3. The J segment lost 7 bases and the V segment lost 6 bases, leaving 9 bases of the junction unmatched. As DNA, the CDR3 is TGTGCCAGTAGCTTCAGCGGGGCCAGGGAGCAGTACTTC. This translates into CASSFSGAREQYF.

The genes are TRBV5-1 and TRBJ1-1, with D perhaps TRBD1 (5 bases). The CDR3 has 16 amino acids. V lost 0 bases and J lost 4, with 16 bases in between. Looked up from germline, CDR1 is SGHRS and CDR2 is YFSETQ. CDR3 region: CASSLERTSMSTEAFF. The CDR3 bases are TGCGCCAGCAGCTTGGAAAGGACATCCATGAGCACTGAAGCTTTCTTT.

The chain employs TRBV24-1 and TRBJ2-2; TRBD2 matches at 7 bases. Unmatched junction bases numbered 11, after V lost 9 bases and J lost 2 bases. The CDR3 loop spans 16 amino acids. Germline V gene data show CDR1 as KGHDR and CDR2 as SFDVKD. The CDR3 bases are TGTGCCACCTACGCTCCGGGAGGCTCAAACACCGGGGAGCTGTTTTTT. It encodes CATYAPGGSNTGELFF.

This clonotype showed up just a few times. The J gene is TRBJ1-2, the V gene TRBV9; D unresolved. There are 15 residues in the CDR3. The V end lost 6 bases, the J end lost 2 bases, and 17 bases lay between the germline ends. Germline lookup yields CDR1 SGDLS and CDR2 YYNGEE. CDR3 sequence reads: CASTNTLLGNYGYTF. DNA of the CDR3: TGTGCCAGCACCAATACCCTTTTGGGGAACTATGGCTACACCTTC.

This clonotype showed up many times. This chain uses TRBV7-9 with TRBJ1-5; D unclear. Germline lookup yields CDR1 SEHNR and CDR2 FQNEAQ (reference sequence). The CDR3 covers 12 residues. The germline V and J ends were trimmed by 1 base and 5 bases, with 3 bases remaining between them. The CDR3 region has the DNA TGTGCCAGCAGCTTAGTCGATCAGCCCCAGCATTTT. Translation: CASSLVDQPQHF. Full variable domain (outside the CDR3, taken from reference TRBV7-9 and TRBJ1-5): DTGVSQNPRHKITKRGQNVTFRCDPISEHNRLYWYRQTLGQGPEFLTYFQNEAQLEKSRLLSDRFSAERPKGSFSTLEIQRTEQGDSAMYLCASSLVDQPQHFGDGTRLSIL.

About this clonotype: A much larger clonotype is one base distant, so this may be a read error. The gene calls are TRBV7-2 and TRBJ2-5; TRBD1 aligns across 8 bases. V was clipped by 6 bases and J by 4 bases; unmatched bases: 4. Germline V gene data show CDR1 as SGHTA and CDR2 as FQGNSA. This CDR3 contains 13 residues. The CDR3 loop is CASRPGGVETQYF. Here the CDR3 DNA reads TGTGCCAGCAGGCCAGGGGGCGTAGAGACCCAGTACTTC.

This clonotype was observed many times. This sequence joins TRBV20-1 and TRBJ1-1; D is ambiguous. CDR3 length: 13 residues. Germline-derived CDR1 and CDR2 are DFQATT and SNEGSKA (reference sequence). The V and J ends lost 4 bases and 1 base respectively, with 10 bases between them. As DNA, the CDR3 is TGCAGTGCTATTCCCCTTTCGAACACTGAAGCTTTCTTT. Residues: CSAIPLSNTEAFF.

This clonotype turned up a few times. The chain employs TRBV25-1 and TRBJ1-1; D is perhaps TRBD1 (5 bases). Germline lookup yields CDR1 MGHDK and CDR2 SYGVNS. The V and J ends lost 5 bases and 2 bases respectively, with 12 bases between them. CDR3 size: 14 residues. This CDR3 is CASSLMTENTEAFF. In DNA, the CDR3 is TGTGCCAGCAGTCTTATGACAGAAAACACTGAAGCTTTCTTT. The complete variable domain, with remaining parts taken from reference TRBV25-1 and TRBJ1-1, reads EADIYQTPRYLVIGTGKKITLECSQTMGHDKMYWYQQDPGMELHLIHYSYGVNSTEKGDLSSESTVSRIRTEHFPLTLESARPSHTSQYLCASSLMTENTEAFFGQGTRLTVV.

This chain uses TRBV15 with TRBJ2-3, with 8 positions matching TRBD1. J lost 0 bases, V lost 0 bases, and 5 bases had no gene match. CDR3 length equals 17 residues. Germline assignment: CDR1 LNHNV and CDR2 YYDKDF (reference sequence). CDR3 residues: CATSREGTGRSTDTQYF. In DNA form, the CDR3 reads TGTGCCACCAGCAGAGAGGGGACAGGCCGAAGCACAGATACGCAGTATTTT.

The chain links TRBV7-9 to TRBJ2-2, with 7 bases lining up with TRBD2. The CDR3 has 16 residues. V lost 5 bases and J lost 10; bases outside the gene matches: 16. CDR1 and CDR2 from the germline V gene are SEHNR and FQNEAQ (reference sequence). For the CDR3, the DNA is TGTGCCAGCAGCCGTGGCCTGGGCGGGGGAATTTTGGAGCTGTTTTTT. As protein: CASSRGLGGGILELFF.

This clonotype was detected a few times. The CDR3 is CASSLSPLTGDNQPQHF. CDR3 nucleotides: TGTGCCAGCAGCTTAAGCCCCCTTACAGGGGACAATCAGCCCCAGCATTTT. The chain recombines TRBV7-3 with TRBJ1-5; 7 positions agree with TRBD1. Trimming removed 1 base from V and 3 bases from J; junction bases left unmatched: 9. This CDR3 region has 17 residues. CDR1 is SGHTA and CDR2 is FQGTGA in the germline V gene.

In this sample, this clonotype turned up a few times. The genes are TRBV7-9 and TRBJ2-5, with TRBD1 as a possible D gene (6 bases). Trimming cost V 5 bases and J 5 bases, with 18 bases left between them. The germline CDR1 and CDR2 sequences are SEHNR and FQNEAQ (reference sequence). This CDR3 is 15 amino acids long. The CDR3 nucleotides read TGTGCCAGCAGCCAAGACCCCAGGGGTGGGGAGACCCAGTACTTC. Translated: CASSQDPRGGETQYF.

This chain uses TRBV12-3 or TRBV12-4 with TRBJ1-5, with D possibly TRBD1 on 5 matching bases. V was shortened by 3 bases and J by 6 bases, with 12 bases between the two germline ends. CDR3 length: 14 residues. The CDR3 DNA is TGTGCCAGCAGTTTCGGGGGGAGGGGTCAGCCCCAGCATTTT. Translation: CASSFGGRGQPQHF.

The rearrangement uses TRBV2 and TRBJ2-7; 7 bases match TRBD1. The CDR3 contains 14 residues. J gave up 6 bases and V 5 bases, and 10 bases lay outside the gene matches. The germline V gene has CDR1 SNHLY and CDR2 FYNNEI. The CDR3 bases are TGTGCCAGCAGTCAGTGGCAGGGGGAAGGCGAGCAGTACTTC. It yields the protein CASSQWQGEGEQYF.

In this sample, this clonotype turned up a few times. The rearrangement joins TRBV12-3 or TRBV12-4 to TRBJ2-7; maybe TRBD2 (6 bases). V lost 7 bases and J lost 2, with 12 bases in between. The CDR3 loop spans 13 amino acids. CDR3 nucleotides: TGTGCCAGCAACCGGGACTCCACCTACGAGCAGTACTTC. As protein: CASNRDSTYEQYF.

This chain links TRBV20-1 with TRBJ2-7; TRBD2 matches at 9 bases. This CDR3 contains 15 residues. The trim removed 4 bases at V and 5 bases at J, leaving 12 bases unmatched. The V gene's germline CDR1 is DFQATT and CDR2 SNEGSKA (reference sequence). The CDR3 DNA reads TGCAGTGCTAAAGGTCTGGGACTAGCTCCAGACGAGCAGTACTTC. Translating gives CSAKGLGLAPDEQYF.